This T cell receptor beta chain was documented in a study of cytomegalovirus exposure and HLA in healthy donors. With 60 Vbeta and 13 Jbeta primers, the PCR was carried out. The method was immunoSEQ multiplex PCR; TCRdb's version includes in-frame clones alone and lacks a portion of them. Found here are 100,000 to 150,000 clones, approximately 77% of them singletons; the top ten hold more than 1.1%. The study's findings and limits: Most subjects' HLA-A and HLA-B alleles were reportedly predicted from TCR beta sequences.

Germline V lookup: CDR1 SNHLY, CDR2 FYNNEI. The CDR3 sequence is 13 residues long. Trimming removed 0 bases at V and 11 bases at J, with 14 bases between. Worth noting for this clone: No antigen is known for it.

This chain links TRBV2 with TRBJ2-7; weak D call: TRBD2 (6 bases). The specimen was PBMCs. This sequence was found in a woman aged 40 to 55 in good health and CMV-seronegative. The CDR3 protein is CASSEAGSGVKYF. CDR3 nucleotides: TGTGCCAGCAGTGAAGCGGGGTCGGGGGTGAAGTACTTC.